The table lists the clone carrying this T cell receptor (beta chain) with a count of one. Its target is unknown. The PCR used 60 Vbeta and 13 Jbeta primers. The protocol was immunoSEQ multiplex PCR, while the TCRdb copy is restricted to in-frame clones and leaves out a portion. This sample yields roughly 140,000 clones, of which roughly 75% are seen a single time; under 7.5% belongs to the top ten. This record comes from a study of cytomegalovirus exposure and HLA in healthy donors. Overall study findings and caveats: A missense variant in DCLRE1C was later tied to TCR beta V- and J-gene trimming. One later analysis reportedly identified an Asian-associated ancestry cluster that showed fewer N-insertions than the approximately 600-donor mean. Rarity characterized most TCR sequences, yet some public TCRs appeared in many donors.

Germline V gene sequence: CDR1 SGHTA, CDR2 FQGNSA. This CDR3 contains 11 residues. V lost 7 bases to trimming and J lost 5 bases, with 8 bases between them. This sequence originates from a man in his forties in good health and CMV-seropositive. Sequencing input: PBMCs. The genes are TRBV7-2 and TRBJ2-5, with D uncertain. The CDR3 sequence is CASTFHETQYF. Here the CDR3 DNA reads TGTGCCAGCACCTTTCATGAGACCCAGTACTTC. The full variable domain, completed using reference TRBV7-2 and TRBJ2-5, is GAGVSQSPSNKVTEKGKDVELRCDPISGHTALYWYRQSLGQGLEFLIYFQGNSAPDKSGLPSDRFSAERTGGSVSTLTIQRTQQEDSAVYLCASTFHETQYFGPGTRLLVL.